This TCR beta chain was identified during a study of monozygotic twins with inflammatory bowel disease. TCRdb reanalyzed the 5' RACE reads and collapses them to one entry per CDR3 protein, without DNA. Its table lists roughly 160,000 distinct CDR3 sequences. Findings and caveats of the study: Healthy co-twins had higher TCRbeta inverse Simpson diversity than their IBD twins.

CDR1 is SGDLS, CDR2 YYNGEE, per germline. The CDR3 runs 18 residues. Notes on this clonotype: What it binds is not known.

The sample was blood. The sequence came from a human donor with ulcerative colitis or Crohn's disease, or a healthy co-twin of an affected twin (not recorded which). The rearrangement joins TRBV9 to TRBJ2-3; TCRdb calls TRBD2, which cannot be checked without DNA. CDR3 region: CASSADTGTSLGTDTQYF. Looking up the rest from reference TRBV9 and TRBJ2-3 gives the full variable domain: DSGVTQTPKHLITATGQRVTLRCSPRSGDLSVYWYQQSLDQGLQFLIQYYNGEERAKGNILERFSAQQFPDLHSELNLSSLELGDSALYFCASSADTGTSLGTDTQYFGPGTRLTVL.